The rows below give T cell receptor beta chains drawn from one sample of a study of T cells in Graves' hyperthyroidism and ophthalmopathy. TCRdb reanalysed the multiplex PCR reads using MiXCR and keeps one entry per CDR3 protein. In the table there are about 500,000 distinct CDR3 sequences, around 17% of which are singletons. Sequencing was carried out using blood. The receptors derive from a young woman with Graves' hyperthyroidism. Each CDR3 is given without its conserved first and last residue.

v_call cdr3_aa
TRBV29-1 SVEDLGLAGANIQY
TRBV6-4 ASSGDAEDSPLH
TRBV15 ATSRDRGRWETQY
TRBV11-2 ASSPDGIKPQH
TRBV20-1 SATTGPTDTQY
TRBV7-2 ASSLDPTYEQY
TRBV20-1 SARSLGFTDTQY
TRBV11-2 ASSLVQRPGELF
TRBV6-8 ASSYSLGGAAPQETQY
TRBV3-1 ASSQPSGTSTDTQY
TRBV7-2 ASTQPGLEGEQF
TRBV5-1 AGSPGQVPYGYT
TRBV28 ASSFGAGGLEDTQY
TRBV13 ASRTTGSGEAF
TRBV20-1 SARDWEQGAGQPQH
TRBV28 ASSLRQPQH
TRBV7-2 ASSLAQPSGELF
TRBV24-1 ATQGQFNQPQH
TRBV5-6 ASSFRDPARQETQY
TRBV29-1 SVVDASVSAEKLF
TRBV11-3 ASSLTGTANNEQF
TRBV19 ASSWAGASYEQY